These 27 T cell receptor beta chains originate from one sample sequenced in a study of OX40 agonist ivuxolimab in advanced cancers. Produced via immunoSEQ multiplex PCR; TCRdb's table is partial and in-frame only. The data show around 19,000 clones, under 75% seen once. The sequenced sample was CD4+ or CD8+ T cells sorted from blood, obtained in a trial of the OX40 agonist ivuxolimab. The receptors originated from an adult with an advanced solid tumor such as melanoma, head and neck, liver or kidney cancer.

This chain joins TRBV29-1 and TRBJ1-2; TRBD1 is a possible D gene (6 bases). Trimming removed 7 bases from V and 8 bases from J, with 20 bases in between. The CDR3 extends over 13 amino acids. The germline V gene encodes CDR1 SQVTM and CDR2 ANQGSEA. This chain's CDR3 is CSALTGNFGGYTF. CDR3 in DNA: TGCAGCGCCCTTACAGGGAATTTCGGGGGCTACACCTTC.

The rearrangement joins TRBV13 to TRBJ1-4; no reliable D call. The CDR3 covers 14 residues. The V end lost 2 bases, the J end lost 4 bases, and 8 bases lay between the germline ends. CDR1 PRHDT and CDR2 FYEKMQ come from the germline V gene (reference sequence). For the CDR3, the DNA is TGTGCCAGCAGCTTACGGGTGGGTAATGAAAAACTGTTTTTT. Translating gives CASSLRVGNEKLFF.

In DNA, the CDR3 is TGTGCCAGCAGCTCCAGTCTAGCCCTGTTCTCCTACAATGAGCAGTTCTTC. Translating gives CASSSSLALFSYNEQFF. The chain carries TRBV11-2 and TRBJ2-1; D may be TRBD2 (5 bases). This CDR3 is 17 amino acids long. Trimming removed 4 bases from V and 0 bases from J, with 16 bases in between. Germline values: CDR1 SGHAT, CDR2 FQNNGV.

This chain links TRBV21-1 with TRBJ1-1; the table gives TRBD1 as D, unverified against the DNA. TRBV21-1 is a documented pseudogene. The CDR3 spans 14 residues. CDR3 coding DNA: TGTGCCAGCAGCAAAAGTCAACAGTACGATGAAGCTTTCTTT. Translation: CASSKSQQYDEAFF.

The chain recombines TRBV4-1 with TRBJ2-3, with no clear D. Trimming left V 0 bases short and J 4 bases short, with 17 bases between. The germline gives CDR1 MGHRA, CDR2 YSYEKL. CDR3 length: 17 amino acids. The CDR3 region has the DNA TGCGCCAGCAGCCAAGAACCCTTGAGGACGGCCGCAGATACGCAGTATTTT. It codes for CASSQEPLRTAADTQYF.

This clone is deemed medium-sized. The rearrangement uses TRBV5-1 and TRBJ1-1; TRBD1 matches 8 bases. V lost 4 bases to trimming and J lost 5 bases; unmatched junction nucleotides: 13. The CDR3 sequence is 16 residues long. The germline gives CDR1 SGHRS, CDR2 YFSETQ. The CDR3 sequence is CASSIADRVRGTEAFF. The CDR3 region has the DNA TGCGCCAGCAGCATCGCGGACAGGGTTAGGGGAACTGAAGCTTTCTTT.

The rearrangement uses TRBV30 and TRBJ1-6; no definite D call. This CDR3 is 15 amino acids long. V gave up 1 base and J gave up 2 bases, with 9 bases separating them. CDR1 is GTSNPN, CDR2 SVGIG, per germline (reference sequence). CDR3 sequence reads: CAWSGRIAYNSPLHF. Here the CDR3 DNA reads TGTGCCTGGAGTGGAAGGATAGCCTATAATTCACCCCTCCACTTT.

This chain joins TRBV19 and TRBJ1-5; D unresolved. Germline assignment: CDR1 LNHDA and CDR2 SQIVND (reference sequence). Trimming left V 5 bases short and J 4 bases short, with 12 bases between. The CDR3 is 14 amino acids. In nucleotides, the CDR3 is TGTGCCAGTAGTTTTTTCAGCCCAAATCAGCCCCAGCATTTT. Protein product: CASSFFSPNQPQHF.

V usage is TRBV27 and J usage is TRBJ2-1; no firm D call. Germline CDR1 reads MNHEY; CDR2 reads SMNVEV (reference sequence). This CDR3 is 11 amino acids long. V shed 7 bases and J shed 3 bases, with 4 bases lying between them. The CDR3 nucleotides read TGTGCCAGCACCCTCTACAATGAGCAGTTCTTC. As protein: CASTLYNEQFF.

The rearrangement uses TRBV5-6 and TRBJ1-5; D unresolved. CDR3 length equals 13 residues. Trimming took off 0 bases at V and 9 bases at J, with 10 bases between the two ends. Germline CDR1 and CDR2: SGHDT and YYEEEE. As DNA, the CDR3 is TGTGCCAGCAGCTTGGGGGCCCGACCGCCCCAGCATTTT. This gives the protein CASSLGARPPQHF.

The chain carries TRBV7-9 and TRBJ1-2; no firm D call. The V and J ends lost 1 base and 8 bases respectively, with 14 bases between them. This CDR3 region has 14 residues. Germline V gene data show CDR1 as SEHNR and CDR2 as FQNEAQ (reference sequence). The CDR3: CASSLVGTTDGYTF. As DNA, the CDR3 is TGTGCCAGCAGCTTAGTTGGTACCACGGACGGCTACACCTTC.

This chain links TRBV19 with TRBJ2-7; D unresolved. The CDR3 covers 11 residues. V was pared by 1 base and J by 7 bases, with 5 bases between. The germline V gene has CDR1 LNHDA and CDR2 SQIVND (reference sequence). In DNA, the CDR3 is TGTGCCAGTAGTATAGGATGGGAGCAGTACTTC. Translation: CASSIGWEQYF. Supplemented by reference TRBV19 and TRBJ2-7, the full variable domain reads DGGITQSPKYLFRKEGQNVTLSCEQNLNHDAMYWYRQDPGQGLRLIYYSQIVNDFQKGDIAEGYSVSREKKESFPLTVTSAQKNPTAFYLCASSIGWEQYFGPGTRLTVT.

This chain connects TRBV7-3 to TRBJ2-7; unclear D gene. Germline CDR1 and CDR2: SGHTA and FQGTGA. The CDR3 consists of 13 residues. V gave up 5 bases and J gave up 3 bases, with 11 bases separating them. In nucleotides, the CDR3 is TGTGCCAGCAGCCAAGGGCCAGGCTACGAGCAGTACTTC. Translation gives CASSQGPGYEQYF.

This sequence joins TRBV5-5 and TRBJ2-1; TRBD2 is a possible D gene (7 bases). Trimming cost V 1 base and J 2 bases, with 13 bases left between them. The CDR3 contains 16 residues. Germline lookup yields CDR1 SGHKS and CDR2 YYEKEE (reference sequence). Here the CDR3 reads CASSLYSGGPYNEQFF. The CDR3 DNA reads as TGTGCCAGCAGCTTGTATTCGGGGGGCCCCTACAATGAGCAGTTCTTC. The full variable domain, with the rest looked up from reference TRBV5-5 and TRBJ2-1, is DAGVTQSPTHLIKTRGQQVTLRCSPISGHKSVSWYQQVLGQGPQFIFQYYEKEERGRGNFPDRFSARQFPNYSSELNVNALLLGDSALYLCASSLYSGGPYNEQFFGPGTRLTVL.

The rearrangement links TRBV7-9 to TRBJ1-2, with 10 bases fitting TRBD1. Germline V CDR1 and CDR2: SEHNR, FQNEAQ (reference sequence). The CDR3 totals 15 residues. The V segment lost 1 base and the J segment 7 bases; nucleotides outside the gene matches: 6. CDR3: CASSLVGQGGGGYTF. CDR3 nucleotides: TGTGCCAGCAGCTTAGTTGGACAGGGGGGAGGTGGCTACACCTTC.

The chain uses TRBV6-5 and TRBJ2-5, with D perhaps matching TRBD2 (6 bases). Trimming removed 0 bases from V and 4 bases from J, with 9 bases in between. Germline CDR1 MNHEY, CDR2 SVGAGI. The CDR3 is 14 amino acids. Here the CDR3 reads CASSYSRGGETQYF. The CDR3 coding sequence is TGTGCCAGCAGTTACTCGAGGGGAGGAGAGACCCAGTACTTC.

The chain joins TRBV4-3 to TRBJ1-6; weak D call: TRBD1 (6 bases). There are 16 residues in the CDR3. Trimming took off 0 bases at V and 8 bases at J, with 14 bases between the two ends. Per the germline V gene, CDR1 is LGHNA and CDR2 is YSLEER. The CDR3 DNA is TGCGCCAGCAGCCAAGATAGCAGGGGATCCCATTCACCCCTCCACTTT. This codes for CASSQDSRGSHSPLHF.

V usage is TRBV4-3 and J usage is TRBJ2-1; TRBD1 might be the D (5 bases). V was cut by 0 bases and J by 0 bases, with 12 bases left in between. The V gene's germline CDR1 is LGHNA and CDR2 YSLEER. This CDR3 is built from 17 residues. The CDR3 nucleotides read TGCGCCAGCAGCCAAGATCCCCGGACAAGCTCCTACAATGAGCAGTTCTTC. Amino acid sequence: CASSQDPRTSSYNEQFF.

J is TRBJ1-1 and V is TRBV5-1, with D maybe TRBD1 (6 bases). This CDR3 has 15 amino acids. Germline values: CDR1 SGHRS, CDR2 YFSETQ. V shed 0 bases and J shed 5 bases, with 14 bases lying between them. The CDR3 DNA reads TGCGCCAGCAGCTTGGCCACAGGGTCGGGAACTGAAGCTTTCTTT. Translating it yields CASSLATGSGTEAFF.

The CDR3 sequence is CASSTGELFF. The CDR3 DNA is TGTGCCAGCAGCACCGGGGAGCTGTTTTTT. This chain links TRBV7-9 with TRBJ2-2; D not resolved. V lost 5 bases and J 5 bases, leaving 0 bases between the germline ends. CDR1 is SEHNR and CDR2 is FQNEAQ in the germline V gene (reference sequence). This CDR3 is 10 amino acids long.

The chain combines TRBV4-2 with TRBJ2-7; 7 nucleotides align to TRBD1. The CDR3 consists of 17 residues. Germline CDR1 reads LGHNA; CDR2 reads YNFKEQ. The V and J ends lost 1 base and 0 bases, in that order; junction bases with no gene match: 9. The CDR3 is CASSQGAGGLSSYEQYF. The CDR3 region has the DNA TGTGCCAGCAGCCAAGGGGCAGGGGGTCTTAGCTCCTACGAGCAGTACTTC.

This clone appeared many times. This chain's CDR3 is CASSPRLTVSTDTQYF. The DNA of the CDR3 is TGTGCCAGCAGCCCTCGCCTGACGGTTAGCACAGATACGCAGTATTTT. This chain connects TRBV9 to TRBJ2-3; D remains unclear. V lost 4 bases and J lost 0, with 15 bases in between. The CDR3 is made up of 16 amino acids. Looked up from germline, CDR1 is SGDLS and CDR2 is YYNGEE.

The chain recombines TRBV5-6 with TRBJ2-1, with TRBD2 as a possible D gene (6 bases). This CDR3 comprises 14 residues. Trimming cost V 2 bases and J 3 bases, with 9 bases left between them. Germline-derived CDR1 and CDR2 are SGHDT and YYEEEE. Here the CDR3 reads CASSFMEGYNEQFF. In DNA, the CDR3 is TGTGCCAGCAGCTTTATGGAGGGCTACAATGAGCAGTTCTTC.

Details on this clone: A read error is likely here: a far larger clone is one base away. The chain is built from TRBV4-2 and TRBJ1-1; tentative D call: TRBD1 (5 bases). Between the trimmed V and J ends, which lost 3 bases and 9 bases, there was a span of 17 bases. This CDR3 is 14 amino acids long. CDR1 LGHNA and CDR2 YNFKEQ come from the germline V gene. The CDR3 nucleotides read TGTGCCAGCAGCCACGCCGGGGGTATGGGCCAAGCTTTCTTT. Translating gives CASSHAGGMGQAFF.

The rearrangement joins TRBV9 to TRBJ2-7; 9 bases align to TRBD2. The germline gives CDR1 SGDLS, CDR2 YYNGEE. This CDR3 spans 14 amino acids. V shed 0 bases and J 2 bases; nucleotides not matched to a gene: 0. The CDR3 spells CASSVGLAAYEQYF. As DNA, the CDR3 is TGTGCCAGCAGCGTAGGACTAGCGGCCTACGAGCAGTACTTC. Supplemented by reference TRBV9 and TRBJ2-7, the full variable domain reads DSGVTQTPKHLITATGQRVTLRCSPRSGDLSVYWYQQSLDQGLQFLIQYYNGEERAKGNILERFSAQQFPDLHSELNLSSLELGDSALYFCASSVGLAAYEQYFGPGTRLTVT.

This clone was picked up one time. This sequence joins TRBV7-3 and TRBJ2-2; D gene ambiguous. Germline V gene sequence: CDR1 SGHTA, CDR2 FQGTGA. The length of the CDR3 is 14 residues. V lost 4 bases, J lost 6 bases, and 12 bases lay in between. The CDR3 DNA follows: TGTGCCAGCAGCTGGGGTGTGGGTCCCGGGGAGCTGTTTTTT. Protein: CASSWGVGPGELFF.

J is TRBJ2-7 and V is TRBV7-9, with D possibly matching TRBD2 (5 bases). The CDR3 sequence is 12 residues long. Germline V lookup: CDR1 SEHNR, CDR2 FQNEAQ (reference sequence). The V and J ends lost 5 bases and 2 bases respectively, with 7 bases between them. The CDR3 is CASSVGAYEQYF. The CDR3 nucleotides read TGTGCCAGCAGCGTCGGGGCCTACGAGCAGTACTTC.